This passage covers 18 T cell receptor beta chains from one sample sequenced in a study of T cell responses to AZD1222 COVID-19 vaccine. Clones were sequenced by immunoSEQ multiplex PCR, and TCRdb holds only the in-frame ones, with some missing. The repertoire holds 150,000 to 200,000 clones, 90% seen once, with 2.5% to 3% in the top ten. The specimen comprised peripheral blood, sampled on day 0 of AZD1222 vaccination. All receptors come from an adult in good health.

The chain employs TRBV7-8 and TRBJ2-7; the D is unclear. This CDR3 has 14 residues. The germline gives CDR1 SGHVS, CDR2 FQNEAQ. V lost 5 bases and J 5 bases, leaving 16 bases between the germline ends. The CDR3 DNA follows: TGTGCCAGCAGCCCCCCCCGAGTGGGAAACGAGCAGTACTTC. This codes for CASSPPRVGNEQYF.

This clone was detected only once. DNA of the CDR3: TGTGCCAGCTCACCAGTCGCCGCTAGCCTCTCTGGAGAGACCCAGTACTTC. Translation: CASSPVAASLSGETQYF. The chain carries TRBV18 and TRBJ2-5, with D perhaps matching TRBD2 (5 bases). Deletions cut 2 bases from V and 4 bases from J, with 20 bases between. The CDR3 runs 17 residues. Germline V gene lookup returns CDR1 KGHSH and CDR2 LQKENI.

The J gene is TRBJ2-1, the V gene TRBV14; D remains ambiguous. CDR3 length: 13 residues. V dropped 4 bases and J dropped 5 bases, with 9 bases sitting between them. Germline CDR1 and CDR2: SGHDN and FVKESK. CDR3 sequence reads: CASSPGNNNEQFF. The CDR3 DNA follows: TGTGCCAGCAGCCCCGGAAATAACAATGAGCAGTTCTTC. Full variable domain (missing parts from reference TRBV14 and TRBJ2-1): EAGVTQFPSHSVIEKGQTVTLRCDPISGHDNLYWYRRVMGKEIKFLLHFVKESKQDESGMPNNRFLAERTGGTYSTLKVQPAELEDSGVYFCASSPGNNNEQFFGPGTRLTVL.

The chain links TRBV5-1 to TRBJ2-5; TRBD2 matches at 7 bases. This CDR3 contains 16 residues. V gave up 0 bases and J gave up 1 base; unmatched junction bases: 6. Germline V gene sequence: CDR1 SGHRS, CDR2 YFSETQ. DNA of the CDR3: TGCGCCAGCAGCTTGGGGCTAGCGGTACTCCAAGAGACCCAGTACTTC. Its translation: CASSLGLAVLQETQYF.

V gene TRBV19 combines with J gene TRBJ1-5; D uncertain. The CDR3 covers 12 residues. Germline V lookup: CDR1 LNHDA, CDR2 SQIVND (reference sequence). Between the trimmed V and J ends, which lost 10 bases and 4 bases, there was a span of 11 bases. The CDR3 sequence: CATQEGNQPQHF. CDR3 bases: TGTGCCACCCAGGAGGGTAATCAGCCCCAGCATTTT.

The chain uses TRBV6-2 or TRBV6-3 and TRBJ2-1; 7 nucleotides line up with TRBD1. Germline CDR1 is MNHEY and CDR2 is SVGEGT. The CDR3 is 15 amino acids. V trimming: 4 bases; J trimming: 0 bases; junction bases outside the gene matches: 3. CDR3 residues: CASSSQGSSYNEQFF. CDR3 DNA sequence: TGTGCCAGCAGTTCACAGGGGAGCTCCTACAATGAGCAGTTCTTC.

This clone occurred a few times. V usage is TRBV3-1 (or the pseudogene TRBV3-2) and J usage is TRBJ2-5; 11 bases line up with TRBD2. Germline CDR1 and CDR2: LGHDT and YNNKEL (reference sequence). The CDR3 has 15 amino acids. V dropped 8 bases and J dropped 5; count of bases not matched to a gene: 10. CDR3: CASAQGLADRETQYF. In nucleotides, the CDR3 is TGTGCCAGCGCCCAGGGACTAGCGGACCGGGAGACCCAGTACTTC.

The CDR3 here is CASGQGPYEQYF. The CDR3, as DNA: TGTGCCAGTGGCCAGGGACCCTACGAGCAGTACTTC. The rearrangement links TRBV19 to TRBJ2-7; TRBD1 or TRBD2 may be the D gene (5 bases each). This CDR3 is 12 amino acids long. V was pared by 8 bases and J by 2 bases, with 10 bases between. Per germline, CDR1 LNHDA and CDR2 SQIVND (reference sequence).

The chain employs TRBV11-2 and TRBJ2-5; D possibly corresponds to TRBD2 (6 bases). V lost 3 bases and J 4 bases, leaving 15 bases between the germline ends. This CDR3 spans 15 amino acids. Germline loops: CDR1 SGHAT, CDR2 FQNNGV. The CDR3 region is CASSFSQDGGETQYF. The CDR3 DNA sequence: TGTGCCAGCAGCTTCTCCCAAGACGGGGGAGAGACCCAGTACTTC.

The chain has TRBV18 and TRBJ1-4, with 7 bases aligning to TRBD1. This CDR3 comprises 14 residues. From germline, CDR1 is KGHSH and CDR2 LQKENI. V lost 8 bases, J lost 0 bases, and 3 bases stayed unmatched. The CDR3 sequence: CASHQGATNEKLFF. The CDR3 DNA reads TGTGCCAGCCATCAGGGGGCAACTAATGAAAAACTGTTTTTT. Supplemented by reference TRBV18 and TRBJ1-4, the full variable domain reads NAGVMQNPRHLVRRRGQEARLRCSPMKGHSHVYWYRQLPEEGLKFMVYLQKENIIDESGMPKERFSAEFPKEGPSILRIQQVVRGDSAAYFCASHQGATNEKLFFGSGTQLSVL.

V gene TRBV6-5 combines with J gene TRBJ1-2, with D possibly being TRBD1 (5 bases). The V gene lost 6 bases and the J gene lost 4 bases, with 12 bases spanning the gap. Germline lookup yields CDR1 MNHEY and CDR2 SVGAGI. The CDR3 runs to 13 residues. CDR3 DNA: TGTGCCAGCAGACGGGTCCAGGGCTATGGCTACACCTTC. Encoded protein: CASRRVQGYGYTF.

V usage is TRBV28 and J usage is TRBJ1-1, with 7 bases matching TRBD1. Germline trimming cut 2 bases from V and 1 base from J; bases unmatched to any gene: 4. Germline assignment: CDR1 MDHEN and CDR2 SYDVKM. The CDR3 consists of 15 residues. The CDR3 here is CASSLGGTANTEAFF. DNA of the CDR3: TGTGCCAGCAGTTTAGGGGGGACAGCGAACACTGAAGCTTTCTTT.

The chain couples TRBV7-2 to TRBJ1-6, with D perhaps matching TRBD1 (5 bases). Germline values: CDR1 SGHTA, CDR2 FQGNSA. The V gene lost 5 bases and the J gene lost 8 bases, with 16 bases spanning the gap. The CDR3 contains 15 residues. The CDR3 spells CASSPGASPDSPLHF. CDR3 in DNA: TGTGCCAGCAGCCCCGGGGCCTCCCCAGATTCACCCCTCCACTTT.

This chain joins TRBV5-4 and TRBJ1-2; 9 nucleotides align to TRBD1. Looked up from germline, CDR1 is SGHNT and CDR2 is YYREEE (reference sequence). V was clipped by 5 bases and J by 4 bases; unmatched bases: 6. CDR3 length equals 14 residues. CDR3 amino acids: CASSRTGVGYGYTF. The CDR3 DNA reads as TGTGCCAGCAGTCGGACAGGGGTTGGCTATGGCTACACCTTC.

The chain joins TRBV11-2 to TRBJ2-1, with D perhaps given as TRBD1 or TRBD2 (6 bases each). This CDR3 comprises 14 residues. The V and J ends lost 1 base and 10 bases respectively, with 14 bases between them. Germline assignment: CDR1 SGHAT and CDR2 FQNNGV. The chain's CDR3 is CASSLGGASWEQFF. CDR3 DNA sequence: TGTGCCAGCAGCTTAGGGGGGGCCAGCTGGGAGCAGTTCTTC. Filled out from reference TRBV11-2 and TRBJ2-1, the complete variable domain reads EAGVAQSPRYKIIEKRQSVAFWCNPISGHATLYWYQQILGQGPKLLIQFQNNGVVDDSQLPKDRFSAERLKGVDSTLKIQPAKLEDSAVYLCASSLGGASWEQFFGPGTRLTVL.

This sequence joins TRBV9 and TRBJ2-5, with TRBD2 matching 8 bases. Trimming took 4 bases from V and 5 from J; bases not matched to a gene: 7. CDR3 length equals 14 residues. The V gene's germline CDR1 is SGDLS and CDR2 YYNGEE. CDR3 residues: CASSPGGARETQYF. CDR3 bases: TGTGCCAGCAGCCCCGGGGGGGCGCGGGAGACCCAGTACTTC.

This clone was seen a few times. This chain uses TRBV11-2 with TRBJ2-5; no definite D call. V gave up 2 bases and J gave up 3 bases, with 1 base separating them. The CDR3 is 11 residues long. Germline V gene data show CDR1 as SGHAT and CDR2 as FQNNGV. The CDR3 region has the DNA TGTGCCAGCAGCTTAAAAGAGACCCAGTACTTC. It is translated as CASSLKETQYF.

This chain links TRBV7-7 with TRBJ2-7; 10 nucleotides align to TRBD1. The CDR3 length is 16 residues. Germline CDR1 and CDR2: SSHAT and FNYEAQ (reference sequence). J gave up 6 bases and V 5 bases, and 13 bases lay outside the gene matches. CDR3 sequence: CASSASPGQGMGEQYF. DNA of the CDR3: TGTGCCAGCAGCGCTTCCCCGGGACAGGGGATGGGCGAGCAGTACTTC.